One and the same sample provided the 30 T cell receptor beta chains below, sequenced in a study of regulatory and conventional T cells in RAG deficiency. The sorted conventional CD4+ T cells were CD25-low and CD127-high, with genomic DNA sequenced. The method was immunoSEQ multiplex PCR; TCRdb's version includes in-frame clones alone and lacks a portion of them. In the table there are about 30,000 clones, roughly 96% of which are singletons. The same data also contributed to another study, on regulatory T cells. That source notes: The primer mix had 52 TRBV and 13 TRBJ primers.

The sample taken for sequencing was CD25- CD4+ T cells sorted from blood. These TCRs come from a human donor in good health.

The V call is TRBV6-1, the J call TRBJ1-1; 7 bases are a match to TRBD1. The germline gives CDR1 MNHNS, CDR2 SASEGT. The CDR3 covers 15 residues. The V and J ends lost 5 bases and 2 bases, in that order; junction bases with no gene match: 8. In DNA, the CDR3 is TGTGCCAGCAGTTCAAGGGGGCGGGTTAACACTGAAGCTTTCTTT. It specifies CASSSRGRVNTEAFF.

The chain couples TRBV29-1 to TRBJ2-7; D possibly corresponds to TRBD2 (7 bases). CDR3 length: 12 amino acids. Germline values: CDR1 SQVTM, CDR2 ANQGSEA. Deletions cut 7 bases from V and 0 bases from J, with 10 bases between. The CDR3 DNA sequence: TGCAGCGCGGGGGGACACTCCTACGAGCAGTACTTC. This translates into CSAGGHSYEQYF.

The chain uses TRBV19 and TRBJ2-3, with D hard to call. V lost 5 bases and J lost 1, with 13 bases in between. The CDR3 runs 15 residues. Germline CDR1 is LNHDA and CDR2 is SQIVND (reference sequence). CDR3 sequence: CASSPRIGGTDTQYF. The CDR3 DNA is TGTGCCAGTAGTCCTCGGATTGGAGGCACAGATACGCAGTATTTT.

This chain joins TRBV5-1 and TRBJ2-3; TRBD2 aligns across 9 bases. Losses at the gene ends were 4 bases for V and 2 bases for J; bases not matched to a gene: 8. Germline V gene data show CDR1 as SGHRS and CDR2 as YFSETQ. This CDR3 has 16 amino acids. The CDR3 nucleotides are TGCGCCAGCAGCCCTAGCGGGGTTACTTTCACAGATACGCAGTATTTT. It yields the protein CASSPSGVTFTDTQYF.

The rearrangement links TRBV19 to TRBJ2-2, with D unresolved. Germline V gives CDR1 LNHDA, CDR2 SQIVND (reference sequence). There are 19 residues in the CDR3. V was trimmed by 5 bases and J by 7 bases, leaving 29 bases between them. The CDR3 nucleotides read TGTGCCAGTAGTCGCAGCAGCCAGTTAAACACTAAGCGTGGCGGGGAGCTGTTTTTT. Translating it yields CASSRSSQLNTKRGGELFF.

This chain connects TRBV5-1 to TRBJ1-4; 8 bases map to TRBD1. The CDR3 has 15 residues. Germline CDR1 is SGHRS and CDR2 is YFSETQ. J gave up 6 bases and V 4 bases, and 8 bases lay outside the gene matches. This chain's CDR3 is CASSRTDRVDEKLFF. CDR3 sequence (DNA): TGCGCCAGCAGCCGAACGGACAGGGTGGATGAAAAACTGTTTTTT.

This chain connects TRBV18 to TRBJ2-5; TRBD1 matches 7 bases. Germline V gene lookup returns CDR1 KGHSH and CDR2 LQKENI. CDR3 length: 13 residues. J gave up 3 bases and V 2 bases, and 0 bases lay outside the gene matches. In DNA form, the CDR3 reads TGTGCCAGCTCACCAGGGACAGAAGAGACCCAGTACTTC. Residues: CASSPGTEETQYF.

The chain has TRBV5-1 and TRBJ2-1, with D possibly being TRBD1 (5 bases). The CDR3 covers 14 residues. Germline lookup yields CDR1 SGHRS and CDR2 YFSETQ. V lost 0 bases and J lost 3, with 7 bases in between. CDR3 nucleotides: TGCGCCAGCAGCTTGGCCGACAGCTACAATGAGCAGTTCTTC. This translates into CASSLADSYNEQFF.

The rearrangement uses TRBV2 and TRBJ1-5; D is perhaps TRBD1 (5 bases). V was trimmed by 4 bases and J by 6 bases, leaving 13 bases between them. The CDR3 covers 14 residues. Germline lookup yields CDR1 SNHLY and CDR2 FYNNEI. CDR3 coding DNA: TGTGCCAGCAGTGTGTCAAGGGGTCCTCAGCCCCAGCATTTT. This gives the protein CASSVSRGPQPQHF.

This CDR3 is CASSRGQENEKLFF. In nucleotides, the CDR3 is TGTGCCAGCAGCAGGGGACAGGAAAATGAAAAACTGTTTTTT. The chain links TRBV13 to TRBJ1-4, with 8 bases identical to TRBD1. Trimming removed 5 bases from V and 5 bases from J; junction bases left unmatched: 4. The CDR3 loop spans 14 amino acids. Germline V gene data show CDR1 as PRHDT and CDR2 as FYEKMQ (reference sequence).

CDR3 in amino acids: CASSERFPDTQYF. For the CDR3, the DNA is TGTGCCAGCAGTGAGCGTTTCCCAGATACGCAGTATTTT. The V gene is TRBV6-1, the J gene TRBJ2-3, with no clear D. Germline V gene lookup returns CDR1 MNHNS and CDR2 SASEGT. With 3 bases removed from V and 4 bases from J, the gap between germline ends came to 8 bases. The CDR3 extends over 13 amino acids.

This clone was counted once. The chain links TRBV9 to TRBJ2-1; 10 nucleotides match TRBD2. This CDR3 has 15 amino acids. Trimming at V came to 1 base and at J to 9 bases, leaving 7 bases not matched to a gene. Per the germline V gene, CDR1 is SGDLS and CDR2 is YYNGEE. CDR3 amino acids: CASSVSSSGSGEQFF. CDR3 DNA: TGTGCCAGCAGCGTATCGTCTAGCGGGAGTGGTGAGCAGTTCTTC.

The CDR3 region is CASSLGTSGRAYNEQFF. For the CDR3, the DNA is TGTGCCAGCAGCTTGGGGACTAGCGGGAGGGCCTACAATGAGCAGTTCTTC. The chain recombines TRBV11-3 with TRBJ2-1; TRBD2 matches 16 bases. Germline CDR1 is SGHNT and CDR2 is YENEEA. Germline trimming cut 3 bases from V and 2 bases from J; bases unmatched to any gene: 1. The CDR3 sequence is 17 residues long.

This chain joins TRBV18 and TRBJ2-7; no reliable D call. CDR1 is KGHSH, CDR2 LQKENI, per germline. Between the trimmed V and J ends, which lost 2 bases and 4 bases, there was a span of 3 bases. The CDR3 consists of 11 residues. The CDR3 loop is CASSPEYEQYF. The CDR3 nucleotides read TGTGCCAGCTCACCAGAGTACGAGCAGTACTTC.

J is TRBJ1-6 and V is TRBV5-1, with 8 bases fitting TRBD1. Trimming took 3 bases from V and 9 from J; bases not matched to a gene: 8. The CDR3 is 15 residues long. CDR1 SGHRS and CDR2 YFSETQ come from the germline V gene. The DNA for the CDR3 is TGCGCCAGCAGCTCGGTACCTACAGGGGGTTCACCCCTCCACTTT. This codes for CASSSVPTGGSPLHF.

This clone was recorded only once. V is TRBV12-5 and J is TRBJ2-1, with 8 bases that match TRBD1. Unmatched junction bases numbered 9, after V lost 7 bases and J lost 13 bases. CDR3 length: 12 residues. Germline CDR1 is LGHNT and CDR2 is FRNRAP. The DNA for the CDR3 is TGTGCTAGTGACTCCCCCGGGACAGGTCAGTTCTTC. This gives the protein CASDSPGTGQFF.

This sequence joins TRBV5-1 and TRBJ2-7; D is undetermined. The V gene lost 4 bases and the J gene lost 5 bases, with 16 bases spanning the gap. The CDR3 totals 14 residues. The germline CDR1 and CDR2 sequences are SGHRS and YFSETQ. CDR3 DNA sequence: TGCGCCAGCAGCCTCGTGGTCGCGCAGGACGAGCAGTACTTC. This encodes CASSLVVAQDEQYF.

This sequence joins TRBV29-1 and TRBJ2-5; D is unclear. The V end was cut by 7 bases, the J end by 5 bases, with 8 bases between. The CDR3 has 10 residues. The germline CDR1 and CDR2 sequences are SQVTM and ANQGSEA. CDR3 DNA: TGCAGCGCGGTATGGGAGACCCAGTACTTC. It is translated as CSAVWETQYF.

The chain employs TRBV21-1 and TRBJ1-3; the table's D call of TRBD1 was not tested on the DNA. TRBV21-1 is deemed a pseudogene. This CDR3 comprises 16 residues. In DNA form, the CDR3 reads TGTGCCAGCAGCCTAACCGGTCAGGACTCTGGAAACACCATATATTTT. As protein: CASSLTGQDSGNTIYF.

This chain uses TRBV9 with TRBJ1-5, with 9 bases that match TRBD1. The junction had 11 bases not matched to a gene; V was cut back by 4 bases and J by 9 bases. CDR3 length: 15 residues. Germline loops: CDR1 SGDLS, CDR2 YYNGEE. CDR3 region: CASSPGTGTSWPQHF. The CDR3 coding sequence is TGTGCCAGCAGCCCCGGGACAGGGACGTCTTGGCCCCAGCATTTT. Variable domain in full (rest from reference TRBV9 and TRBJ1-5): DSGVTQTPKHLITATGQRVTLRCSPRSGDLSVYWYQQSLDQGLQFLIQYYNGEERAKGNILERFSAQQFPDLHSELNLSSLELGDSALYFCASSPGTGTSWPQHFGDGTRLSIL.

In the case of this clone: The germline gene is not matched at one end of the junction; a read error may be the cause. This chain links TRBV7-7 with TRBJ2-1; 8 bases agree with TRBD2. There are 18 residues in the CDR3. The germline V gene has CDR1 SSHAT and CDR2 FNYEAQ (reference sequence). The CDR3 bases are TGTGCTAGCAGCTTAGAGGTGGGTCCCCGGGGGGGCCTGAATGAGCAGTTCTTC. The encoded protein is CASSLEVGPRGGLNEQFF.

V usage is TRBV5-1 and J usage is TRBJ2-1; 10 nucleotides match TRBD2. Trimming took 1 base from V and 2 from J; bases not matched to a gene: 9. The CDR3 contains 18 residues. From germline, CDR1 is SGHRS and CDR2 YFSETQ. DNA of the CDR3: TGCGCCAGCAGCTTGTTATCTAGCGGGAGTACCCCCTACAATGAGCAGTTCTTC. This gives the protein CASSLLSSGSTPYNEQFF. Looking up the rest from reference TRBV5-1 and TRBJ2-1 gives the full variable domain: KAGVTQTPRYLIKTRGQQVTLSCSPISGHRSVSWYQQTPGQGLQFLFEYFSETQRNKGNFPGRFSGRQFSNSRSEMNVSTLELGDSALYLCASSLLSSGSTPYNEQFFGPGTRLTVL.

The V gene is TRBV5-5, the J gene TRBJ1-5, with a tentative D call TRBD1 (5 bases). The germline gives CDR1 SGHKS, CDR2 YYEKEE (reference sequence). Trimming pared 4 bases from V and 4 bases from J, leaving 15 bases between. The CDR3 runs 15 residues. Here the CDR3 reads CASSAGAPLNQPQHF. CDR3 nucleotides: TGTGCCAGCAGCGCTGGGGCTCCCCTTAATCAGCCCCAGCATTTT.

The chain uses TRBV14 and TRBJ2-7; TRBD1 is a possible D gene (5 bases). The V end lost 3 bases, the J end lost 2 bases, and 17 bases lay between the germline ends. There are 16 residues in the CDR3. Germline CDR1 is SGHDN and CDR2 is FVKESK. The CDR3 region is CASSHGLGQGTYEQYF. The CDR3 DNA is TGTGCCAGCAGCCACGGGTTAGGCCAGGGCACCTACGAGCAGTACTTC.

V usage is TRBV5-8 and J usage is TRBJ2-7; 9 bases fit TRBD2. Germline assignment: CDR1 SGHTS and CDR2 YDEGEE. Trimming at V came to 1 base and at J to 6 bases, leaving 8 bases not matched to a gene. The CDR3 is 15 amino acids. The chain's CDR3 is CASSLLSGRTAEQYF. The CDR3 coding sequence is TGTGCCAGCAGCTTGCTTAGCGGGAGAACGGCCGAGCAGTACTTC.

V gene TRBV30 combines with J gene TRBJ2-7; 9 bases fit TRBD1. The CDR3 has 11 residues. V was pared by 7 bases and J by 9 bases, with 7 bases of the junction left unmatched. Germline CDR1 and CDR2: GTSNPN and SVGIG (reference sequence). CDR3 nucleotides: TGTGCCTCTAGGCGACAGGGGGGGCAGTACTTC. The encoded protein is CASRRQGGQYF.

This chain connects TRBV5-6 to TRBJ2-7; TRBD2 matches at 7 bases. The CDR3 is 15 amino acids. Germline CDR1 and CDR2: SGHDT and YYEEEE. The trim removed 4 bases at V and 3 bases at J, leaving 10 bases unmatched. As DNA, the CDR3 is TGTGCCAGCAGCAAACCCTCTTGGGGGGGCTACGAGCAGTACTTC. Its translation: CASSKPSWGGYEQYF.

The V gene is TRBV19, the J gene TRBJ1-4; TRBD1 might be the D (6 bases). The CDR3 extends over 17 amino acids. V was cut by 3 bases and J by 8 bases, with 22 bases left in between. The germline CDR1 and CDR2 sequences are LNHDA and SQIVND (reference sequence). The chain's CDR3 is CASSIRGVQGIGEKLFF. For the CDR3, the DNA is TGTGCCAGTAGTATTCGTGGGGTCCAGGGGATCGGAGAAAAACTGTTTTTT.

The chain uses TRBV5-1 and TRBJ2-1; TRBD2 is a possible D gene (6 bases). CDR1 and CDR2 (germline): SGHRS, YFSETQ. The CDR3 covers 13 residues. V was shortened by 4 bases and J by 12 bases, with 17 bases between the two germline ends. The CDR3 protein is CASSPQVGTAQFF. For the CDR3, the DNA is TGCGCCAGCAGCCCGCAAGTGGGGACTGCGCAGTTCTTC.

The chain combines TRBV15 with TRBJ2-5; no definite D call. Trimming stripped 4 bases from V and 4 bases from J, with 7 bases between. CDR1 and CDR2 (germline): LNHNV, YYDKDF (reference sequence). This CDR3 spans 12 amino acids. The CDR3 nucleotides read TGTGCCACCAGCAAGACGGGAGAGACCCAGTACTTC. Encoded protein: CATSKTGETQYF.